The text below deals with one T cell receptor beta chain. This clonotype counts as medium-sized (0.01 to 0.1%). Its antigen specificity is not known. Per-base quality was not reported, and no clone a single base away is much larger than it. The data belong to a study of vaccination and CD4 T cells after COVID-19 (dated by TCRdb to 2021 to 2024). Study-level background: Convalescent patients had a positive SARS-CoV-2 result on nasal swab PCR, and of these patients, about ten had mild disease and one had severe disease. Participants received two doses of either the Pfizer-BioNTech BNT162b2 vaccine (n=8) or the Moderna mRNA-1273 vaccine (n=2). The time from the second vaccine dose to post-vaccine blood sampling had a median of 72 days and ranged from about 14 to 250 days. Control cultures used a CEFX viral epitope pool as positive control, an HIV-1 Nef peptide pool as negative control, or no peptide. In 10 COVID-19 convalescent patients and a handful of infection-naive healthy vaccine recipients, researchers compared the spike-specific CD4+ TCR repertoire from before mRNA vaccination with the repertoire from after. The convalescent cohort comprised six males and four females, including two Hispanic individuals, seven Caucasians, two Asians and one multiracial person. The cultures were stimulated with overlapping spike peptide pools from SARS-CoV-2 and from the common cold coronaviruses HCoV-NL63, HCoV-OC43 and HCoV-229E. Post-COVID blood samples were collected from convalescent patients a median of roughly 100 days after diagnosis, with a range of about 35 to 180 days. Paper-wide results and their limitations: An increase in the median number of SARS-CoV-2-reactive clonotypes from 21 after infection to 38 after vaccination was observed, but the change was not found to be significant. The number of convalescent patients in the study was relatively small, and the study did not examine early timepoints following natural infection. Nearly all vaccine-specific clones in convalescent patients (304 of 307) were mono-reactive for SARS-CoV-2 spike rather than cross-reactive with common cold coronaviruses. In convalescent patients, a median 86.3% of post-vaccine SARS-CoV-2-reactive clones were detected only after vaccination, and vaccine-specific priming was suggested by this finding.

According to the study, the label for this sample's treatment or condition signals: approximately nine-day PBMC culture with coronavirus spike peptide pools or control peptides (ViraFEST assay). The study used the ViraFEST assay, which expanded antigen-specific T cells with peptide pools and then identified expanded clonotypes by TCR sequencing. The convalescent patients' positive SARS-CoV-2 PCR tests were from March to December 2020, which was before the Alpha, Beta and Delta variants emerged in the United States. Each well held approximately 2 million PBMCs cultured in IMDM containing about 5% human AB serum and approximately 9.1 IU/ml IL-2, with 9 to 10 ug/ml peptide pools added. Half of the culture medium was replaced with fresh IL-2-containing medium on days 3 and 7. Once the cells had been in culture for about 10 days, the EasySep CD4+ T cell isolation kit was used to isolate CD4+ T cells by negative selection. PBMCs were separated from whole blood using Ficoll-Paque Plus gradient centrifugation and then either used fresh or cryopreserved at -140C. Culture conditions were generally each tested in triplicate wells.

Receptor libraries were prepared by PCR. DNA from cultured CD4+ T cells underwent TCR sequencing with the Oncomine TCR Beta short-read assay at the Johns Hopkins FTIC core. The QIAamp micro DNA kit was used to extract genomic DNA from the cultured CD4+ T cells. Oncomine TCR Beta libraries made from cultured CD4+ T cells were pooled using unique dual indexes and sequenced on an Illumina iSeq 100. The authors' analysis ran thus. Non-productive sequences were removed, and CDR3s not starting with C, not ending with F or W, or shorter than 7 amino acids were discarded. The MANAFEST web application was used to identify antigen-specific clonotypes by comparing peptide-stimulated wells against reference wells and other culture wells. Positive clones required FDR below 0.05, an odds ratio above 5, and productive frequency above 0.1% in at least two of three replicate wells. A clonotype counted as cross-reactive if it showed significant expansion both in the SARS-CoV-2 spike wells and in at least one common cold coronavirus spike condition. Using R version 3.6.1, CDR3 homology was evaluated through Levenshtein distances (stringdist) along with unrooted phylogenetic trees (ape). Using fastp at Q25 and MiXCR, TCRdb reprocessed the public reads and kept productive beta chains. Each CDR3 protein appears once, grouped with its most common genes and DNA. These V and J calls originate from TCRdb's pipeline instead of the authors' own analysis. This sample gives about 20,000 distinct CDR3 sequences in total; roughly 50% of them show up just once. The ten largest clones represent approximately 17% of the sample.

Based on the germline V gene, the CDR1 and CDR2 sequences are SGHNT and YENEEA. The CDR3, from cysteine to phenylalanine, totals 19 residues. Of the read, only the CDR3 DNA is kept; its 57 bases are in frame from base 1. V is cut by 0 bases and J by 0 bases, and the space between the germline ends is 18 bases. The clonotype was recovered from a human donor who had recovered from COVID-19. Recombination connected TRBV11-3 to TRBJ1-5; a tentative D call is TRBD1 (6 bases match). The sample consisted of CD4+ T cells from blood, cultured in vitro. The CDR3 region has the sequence CASSLDVPDRIDSNQPQHF. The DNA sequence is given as TGTGCCAGCAGCTTAGATGTCCCAGACAGGATAGATAGCAATCAGCCCCAGCATTTT.